A selection of T cell receptor beta chains follows, all from one sample in a study of metastatic and nonmetastatic thyroid tumors. TCRdb reanalyzed the PCR reads with MiXCR. Among 20,000 to 25,000 clones, approximately 22% were seen once, and the ten largest hold around 4%. The sequenced material came from adjacent normal tissue. These receptors came from a female donor with papillary thyroid cancer or a benign thyroid nodule (not recorded which). Some clones in this sample may be carry-over from other donors' samples. CDR3s include the opening cysteine and the closing phenylalanine or tryptophan. A D gene is named only where the DNA matches it firmly. Only part of the rows carry a size: once, few, many, or a class if the clone is expanded.

D	V	J	size	CDR3	DNA
NA	TRBV28	TRBJ2-1	NA	CASTLETANNEQFF	TGTGCCAGCACCTTGGAGACAGCAAACAATGAGCAGTTCTTC
TRBD2	TRBV11-2	TRBJ2-1	NA	CASSATSGRNEQFF	TGTGCCAGCAGCGCAACTAGCGGGAGGAATGAGCAGTTCTTC
TRBD1	TRBV3-1	TRBJ2-3	many	CASSWTGRTDTQYF	TGTGCCAGCTCCTGGACAGGGAGAACAGATACGCAGTATTTT
TRBD1	TRBV5-1	TRBJ2-1	NA	CASSMTGETYNEQFF	TGCGCCAGCAGCATGACAGGGGAAACCTACAATGAGCAGTTCTTC
NA	TRBV6-4	TRBJ1-1	many	CASSAVGGRGAFF	TGTGCCAGCAGTGCCGTCGGGGGGCGAGGAGCTTTCTTT
NA	TRBV7-9	TRBJ2-7	few	CASSLAGTFHEQYF	TGTGCCAGCAGCTTAGCGGGGACGTTCCACGAGCAGTACTTC
NA	TRBV9	TRBJ2-1	many	CASSPPRQVTYNEQFF	TGTGCCAGCAGCCCACCGAGACAGGTAACCTACAATGAGCAGTTCTTC
TRBD2	TRBV12-3/TRBV12-4	TRBJ2-3	NA	CASSNLAGVDTQYF	TGTGCCAGCAGCAATCTAGCGGGAGTGGATACGCAGTATTTT
NA	TRBV28	TRBJ1-5	NA	CASSLSNRGTGRVRNQPQHF	TGTGCCAGCAGTTTATCGAACCGAGGCACGGGGCGCGTGAGGAATCAGCCCCAGCATTTT
TRBD1	TRBV11-3	TRBJ1-1	NA	CASSPGGGLAEAFF	TGTGCCAGCAGCCCAGGGGGAGGGCTAGCTGAAGCTTTCTTT
TRBD2	TRBV7-2	TRBJ2-7	many	CASSLALAVAYEQYF	TGTGCCAGCAGCTTAGCCCTAGCGGTCGCCTACGAGCAGTACTTC
TRBD2	TRBV7-9	TRBJ2-1	NA	CASSQGLARNEQFF	TGTGCCAGCAGCCAGGGACTAGCGCGGAATGAGCAGTTCTTC
NA	TRBV9	TRBJ2-7	once	CASSVGGGSAYEQYF	TGTGCCAGCAGCGTAGGTGGTGGGAGTGCCTACGAGCAGTACTTC
TRBD1	TRBV6-1	TRBJ1-6	few	CASSPTGIDRNNSPLHF	TGTGCCAGCAGTCCGACAGGGATTGATAGGAATAATTCACCCCTCCACTTT
NA	TRBV19	TRBJ2-7	few	CASSPTGRYEQYF	TGTGCCAGTAGTCCGACAGGGAGGTACGAGCAGTACTTC
NA	TRBV6-4	TRBJ1-1	few	CAIPDWGAVNTEAFF	TGCGCCATCCCTGACTGGGGGGCAGTAAACACTGAAGCTTTCTTT
NA	TRBV2	TRBJ2-7	few	CASSRLPQDYEQYF	TGTGCCAGCAGCAGACTACCACAGGACTACGAGCAGTACTTC
NA	TRBV20-1	TRBJ2-1	medium-sized	CSAQNGLYNEQFF	TGCAGTGCCCAGAACGGGCTGTACAATGAGCAGTTCTTC
TRBD1	TRBV20-1	TRBJ1-1	many	CSATEDRGRNGAFF	TGCAGTGCTACCGAGGACAGGGGAAGGAATGGGGCTTTCTTT
TRBD1	TRBV11-3	TRBJ1-4	many	CASSPGQGEGKLFF	TGTGCCAGCAGCCCGGGACAGGGAGAAGGAAAACTGTTTTTT
NA	TRBV20-1	TRBJ2-2	NA	CGARSGGTGELFF	TGCGGTGCTAGGTCCGGGGGAACCGGGGAGCTGTTTTTT
NA	TRBV9	TRBJ2-7	many	CASSDGTRDNYEQYF	TGTGCCAGCAGCGATGGGACAAGGGATAACTACGAGCAGTACTTC
NA	TRBV7-9	TRBJ1-4	many	CASSVPEGGLFF	TGTGCCAGCAGCGTTCCGGAGGGAGGCCTGTTTTTT
NA	TRBV7-9	TRBJ2-1	NA	CASSSPRGGNEQFF	TGTGCCAGCAGCTCGCCCCGGGGAGGCAATGAGCAGTTCTTC
TRBD1	TRBV9	TRBJ1-5	many	CASSVVFKDRACGNQPQHF	TGTGCCAGCAGCGTAGTTTTCAAGGACAGGGCGTGTGGCAATCAGCCCCAGCATTTT
NA	TRBV4-2	TRBJ1-2	many	CASSQTSGTQYGYTF	TGTGCCAGCAGCCAAACCTCCGGGACACAATATGGCTACACCTTC
NA	TRBV2	TRBJ2-3	NA	CASSGTENTDTQYF	TGTGCCAGCAGCGGGACGGAAAACACAGATACGCAGTATTTT
NA	TRBV20-1	TRBJ1-1	NA	CSARDLGLGGVSAESFF	TGCAGTGCTAGAGATCTAGGCTTGGGGGGTGTATCGGCTGAATCTTTCTTT
NA	TRBV19	TRBJ1-1	NA	CTSSIEGGTMVRNTEAFF	TGTACCAGTAGTATCGAAGGGGGTACAATGGTCCGGAACACTGAAGCTTTCTTT
NA	TRBV7-9	TRBJ2-1	NA	CASVGGGEGNEQFF	TGTGCCAGCGTTGGAGGGGGGGAGGGGAATGAGCAGTTCTTC
NA	TRBV9	TRBJ2-1	many	CASSLRPDNEQFF	TGTGCCAGCAGCCTCAGGCCAGACAATGAGCAGTTCTTC
TRBD1	TRBV12-3/TRBV12-4	TRBJ2-7	many	CASRQGQVSTYEQYF	TGTGCCAGCAGACAGGGACAGGTTAGCACCTACGAGCAGTACTTT
NA	TRBV30	TRBJ2-1	many	CAWSPRLHEQFF	TGTGCCTGGAGTCCCCGACTACACGAGCAGTTCTTC
NA	TRBV30	TRBJ2-7	many	CAWRGQNGVYEQYF	TGTGCCTGGAGAGGACAGAACGGAGTGTACGAGCAGTACTTC
NA	TRBV20-1	TRBJ2-3	NA	CSARHAGPTSTDTQYF	TGCAGTGCCCGCCATGCGGGTCCGACTAGCACAGATACGCAGTATTTT
TRBD1	TRBV10-3	TRBJ1-2	many	CAISESTRTGYLNGYTF	TGTGCCATCAGTGAGTCGACTAGGACAGGGTATCTGAATGGCTACACCTTC
TRBD1	TRBV5-4	TRBJ2-1	NA	CASRDAYRGGNEQFF	TGTGCCAGCAGAGATGCCTACAGGGGTGGGAATGAGCAGTTCTTC
NA	TRBV6-1	TRBJ2-1	medium-sized	CASSLGAFSYNEQFF	TGTGCCAGCAGTTTAGGAGCTTTCTCCTACAATGAGCAGTTCTTC
NA	TRBV30	TRBJ1-3	many	CAWSPGGYSGNTIYF	TGTGCCTGGAGCCCGGGAGGGTACTCTGGAAACACCATATATTTT
NA	TRBV4-1	TRBJ1-1	many	CASSHEAQGRGTEAFF	TGCGCCAGCAGCCACGAGGCCCAGGGGCGCGGCACTGAAGCTTTCTTT
TRBD1	TRBV29-1	TRBJ1-1	many	CSVGGDRVEAFF	TGCAGCGTTGGTGGGGACAGGGTGGAGGCTTTCTTT
NA	TRBV11-2	TRBJ1-1	NA	CASSVYRTEAFF	TGTGCCAGCAGCGTATATAGGACAGAAGCTTTCTTT
NA	TRBV9	TRBJ2-1	NA	CASIGGLMDVEQFF	TGTGCCAGCATCGGGGGGCTCATGGACGTTGAGCAGTTCTTC
NA	TRBV6-2/TRBV6-3	TRBJ1-5	few	CASVRGTNQPQHF	TGTGCCAGCGTACGGGGGACAAATCAGCCCCAGCATTTT
NA	TRBV28	TRBJ1-5	few	CASSSLWGNQPQHF	TGTGCCAGCAGTTCCCTATGGGGGAATCAGCCCCAGCATTTT
TRBD2	TRBV19	TRBJ2-1	many	CASSTRTSGRAYNEQFF	TGTGCCAGTAGTACACGGACTAGCGGGAGGGCCTACAATGAGCAGTTCTTC
TRBD1	TRBV20-1	TRBJ1-2	NA	CSATRDRGNYGYTF	TGCAGTGCTACCCGGGACAGGGGGAACTATGGCTACACCTTC
NA	TRBV19	TRBJ1-1	many	CASSMIGQNTEAFF	TGTGCCAGTAGTATGATAGGACAGAACACTGAAGCTTTCTTT
TRBD2	TRBV11-1	TRBJ2-1	few	CASSPTSGRGNEQFF	TGTGCCAGCAGCCCCACTAGCGGGAGGGGGAATGAGCAGTTCTTC
NA	TRBV14	TRBJ2-7	many	CASSEGHGPSYEQYF	TGTGCCAGCAGCGAAGGCCATGGGCCCTCCTACGAGCAGTACTTC
NA	TRBV11-2	TRBJ1-4	many	CASSILFGELFF	TGTGCCAGCAGCATCTTGTTCGGGGAACTGTTTTTT
NA	TRBV20-1	TRBJ2-7	medium-sized	CSADGHDEQYF	TGCAGTGCGGACGGTCACGACGAGCAGTACTTC
TRBD2	TRBV5-4	TRBJ2-3	many	CASSLELAGFASTDTQYF	TGTGCCAGCAGCTTGGAACTAGCGGGATTTGCTAGCACAGATACGCAGTATTTT
TRBD1	TRBV6-2/TRBV6-3	TRBJ2-7	NA	CASSYGQGGYEQYF	TGTGCCAGCAGTTACGGACAGGGGGGCTACGAGCAGTACTTC
NA	TRBV20-1	TRBJ2-7	NA	CSARRGWSGYEHYF	TGCAGTGCTAGAAGGGGCTGGAGCGGCTACGAGCATTACTTC